This is a list of T cell receptor beta chains from one sample in a study of T cell responses to AZD1222 COVID-19 vaccine. Repertoires were generated with immunoSEQ multiplex PCR, while TCRdb's copy carries only in-frame clones and drops some. The sample has 100,000 to 120,000 clones; 85% to 95% are singletons. Sequencing used peripheral blood, obtained on day 0 of AZD1222 vaccination. These receptors were obtained from an adult in good health. The CDR3 runs from the conserved cysteine through the conserved F or W. The D gene is left open where the match is weak.

v_call,j_call,d_call,cdr3_aa
TRBV5-1,TRBJ1-1,-,CASSLYKGSTEAFF
TRBV19,TRBJ1-5,TRBD1,CASSLTGTGFQPQHF
TRBV25-1,TRBJ1-4,-,CASADGLLNEKLFF
TRBV5-1,TRBJ2-7,-,CASSFTSYEQYF
TRBV18,TRBJ1-4,-,CASRGGEKLFF
TRBV3-1/TRBV3-2,TRBJ1-1,-,CASSQRWGGTEAFF
TRBV6-5,TRBJ1-2,TRBD1,CASSSQGGGNYGYTF
TRBV14,TRBJ1-1,TRBD1,CASSRGRGSATEAFF
TRBV2,TRBJ2-5,TRBD2,CASSAVVAGGETQYF
TRBV6-6,TRBJ1-1,-,CASRDGRMNTEAFF
TRBV27,TRBJ2-7,-,CASSLTQVPKDEQYF
TRBV28,TRBJ1-2,-,CASTVVQANYGYTF
TRBV5-1,TRBJ1-2,-,CASSPAGGNGYTF
TRBV9,TRBJ2-7,-,CASSVGGPGLDEQYF
TRBV6-5,TRBJ1-5,-,CASSQGHSNQPQHF
TRBV27,TRBJ2-5,TRBD2,CASSLGRASGGPGQETQYF
TRBV6-1,TRBJ2-7,-,CASSEIGITLYEQYF
TRBV18,TRBJ1-5,-,CASSPEGGLGQPQHF
TRBV19,TRBJ1-4,TRBD1,CASDRGRYEKLFF
TRBV3-1/TRBV3-2,TRBJ1-5,-,CASSQGRRGLEPQHF
TRBV27,TRBJ2-5,-,CASSLSGHLQAQYF
TRBV11-3,TRBJ2-3,TRBD2,CASSWTSGTDTQYF
TRBV18,TRBJ2-3,TRBD1,CASSPGQGVRDTQYF
TRBV10-3,TRBJ2-5,-,CATRGTQETQYF